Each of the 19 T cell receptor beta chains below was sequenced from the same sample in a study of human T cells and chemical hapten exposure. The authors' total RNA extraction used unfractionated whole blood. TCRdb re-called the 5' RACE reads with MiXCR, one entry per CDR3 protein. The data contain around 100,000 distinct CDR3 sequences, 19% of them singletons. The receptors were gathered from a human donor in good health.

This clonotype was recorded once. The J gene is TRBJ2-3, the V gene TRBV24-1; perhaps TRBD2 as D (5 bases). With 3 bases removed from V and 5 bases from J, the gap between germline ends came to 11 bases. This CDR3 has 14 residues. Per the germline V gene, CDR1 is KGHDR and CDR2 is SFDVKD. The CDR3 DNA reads TGTGCCACCAGTGATGGGAGAGTGAAAGATACGCAGTATTTT. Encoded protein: CATSDGRVKDTQYF.

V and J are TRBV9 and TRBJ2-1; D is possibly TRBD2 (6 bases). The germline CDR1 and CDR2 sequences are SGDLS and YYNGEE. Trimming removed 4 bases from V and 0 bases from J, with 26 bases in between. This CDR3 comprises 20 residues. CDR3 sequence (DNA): TGTGCCAGCAGCCCCACGGGACTTCAGACATCCTCAACCTCCTACAATGAGCAGTTCTTC. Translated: CASSPTGLQTSSTSYNEQFF.

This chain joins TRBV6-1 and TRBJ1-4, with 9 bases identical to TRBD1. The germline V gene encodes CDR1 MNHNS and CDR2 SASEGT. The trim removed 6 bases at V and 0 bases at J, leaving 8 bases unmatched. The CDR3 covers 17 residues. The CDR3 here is CASRGQGPTSTNEKLFF. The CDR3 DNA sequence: TGTGCCAGCAGGGGACAGGGACCAACTTCAACTAATGAAAAACTGTTTTTT.

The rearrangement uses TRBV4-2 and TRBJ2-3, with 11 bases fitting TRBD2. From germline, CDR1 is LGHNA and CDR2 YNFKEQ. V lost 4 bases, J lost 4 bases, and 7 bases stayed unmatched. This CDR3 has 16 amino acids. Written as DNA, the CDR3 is TGTGCCAGCAGCCCTAACGGACTAGCGGGTTCAGATACGCAGTATTTT. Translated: CASSPNGLAGSDTQYF.

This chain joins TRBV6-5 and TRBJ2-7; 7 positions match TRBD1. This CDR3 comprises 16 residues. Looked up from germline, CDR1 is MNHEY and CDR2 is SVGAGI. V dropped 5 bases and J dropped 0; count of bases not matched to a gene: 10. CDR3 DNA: TGTGCCAGCAGTGCGCGACAGGGAAGGAGCTCCTACGAGCAGTACTTC. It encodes CASSARQGRSSYEQYF.

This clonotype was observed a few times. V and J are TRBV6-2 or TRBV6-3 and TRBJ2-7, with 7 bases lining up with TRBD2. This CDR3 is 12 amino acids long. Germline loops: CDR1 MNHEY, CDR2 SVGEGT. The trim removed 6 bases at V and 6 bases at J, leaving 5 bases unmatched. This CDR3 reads CASRGGLREQYF. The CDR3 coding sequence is TGTGCCAGCAGGGGAGGGCTACGCGAGCAGTACTTC.

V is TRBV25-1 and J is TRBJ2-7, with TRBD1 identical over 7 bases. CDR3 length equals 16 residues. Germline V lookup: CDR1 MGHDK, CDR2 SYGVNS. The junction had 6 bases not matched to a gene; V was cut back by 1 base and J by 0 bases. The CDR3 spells CASSESRGSGSYEQYF. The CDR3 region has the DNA TGTGCCAGCAGTGAATCCAGGGGGTCGGGCTCCTACGAGCAGTACTTC.

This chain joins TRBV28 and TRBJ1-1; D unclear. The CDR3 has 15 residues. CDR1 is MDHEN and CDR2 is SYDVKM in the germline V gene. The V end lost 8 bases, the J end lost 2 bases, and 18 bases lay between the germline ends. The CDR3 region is CASQVVPLANTEAFF. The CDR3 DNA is TGTGCCAGCCAGGTAGTTCCCCTGGCCAACACTGAAGCTTTCTTT.

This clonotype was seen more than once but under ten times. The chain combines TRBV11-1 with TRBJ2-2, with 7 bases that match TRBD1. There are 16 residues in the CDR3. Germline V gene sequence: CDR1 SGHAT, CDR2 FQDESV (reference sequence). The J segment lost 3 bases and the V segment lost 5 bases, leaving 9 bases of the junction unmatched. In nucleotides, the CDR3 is TGTGCCAGCAGCCCTAGGACAGGTCGGGACACCGGGGAGCTGTTTTTT. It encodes CASSPRTGRDTGELFF. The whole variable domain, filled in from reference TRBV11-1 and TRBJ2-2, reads EAEVAQSPRYKITEKSQAVAFWCDPISGHATLYWYRQILGQGPELLVQFQDESVVDDSQLPKDRFSAERLKGVDSTLKIQPAELGDSAMYLCASSPRTGRDTGELFFGEGSRLTVL.

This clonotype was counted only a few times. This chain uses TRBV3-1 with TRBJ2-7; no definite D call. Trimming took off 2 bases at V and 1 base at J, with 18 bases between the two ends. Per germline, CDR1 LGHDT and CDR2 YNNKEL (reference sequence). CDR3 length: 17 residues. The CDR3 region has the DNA TGTGCCAGCAGCCAAAAGAGGCAGTACAATACATCCTACGAGCAGTACTTC. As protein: CASSQKRQYNTSYEQYF.

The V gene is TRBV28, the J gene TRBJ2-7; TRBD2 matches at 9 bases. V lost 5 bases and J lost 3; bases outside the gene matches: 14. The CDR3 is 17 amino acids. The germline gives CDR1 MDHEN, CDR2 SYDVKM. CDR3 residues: CASSLRDRLAGVYEQYF. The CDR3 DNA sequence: TGTGCCAGCAGTCTCAGGGACAGATTAGCGGGGGTCTACGAGCAGTACTTC.

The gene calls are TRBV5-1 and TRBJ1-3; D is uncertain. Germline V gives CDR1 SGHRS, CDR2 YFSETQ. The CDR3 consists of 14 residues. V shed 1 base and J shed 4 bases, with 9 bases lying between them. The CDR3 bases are TGCGCCAGCAGCTTGATCCCTGACGGAAACACCATATATTTT. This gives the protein CASSLIPDGNTIYF. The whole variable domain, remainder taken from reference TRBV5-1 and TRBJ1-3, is KAGVTQTPRYLIKTRGQQVTLSCSPISGHRSVSWYQQTPGQGLQFLFEYFSETQRNKGNFPGRFSGRQFSNSRSEMNVSTLELGDSALYLCASSLIPDGNTIYFGEGSWLTVV.

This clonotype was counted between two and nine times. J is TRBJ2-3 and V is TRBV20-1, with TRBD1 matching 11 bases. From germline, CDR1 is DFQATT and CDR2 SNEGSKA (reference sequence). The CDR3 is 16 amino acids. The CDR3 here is CSATPPDRGRTDTQYF. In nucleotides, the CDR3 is TGCAGCGCAACACCCCCGGACAGGGGGCGCACAGATACGCAGTATTTT.

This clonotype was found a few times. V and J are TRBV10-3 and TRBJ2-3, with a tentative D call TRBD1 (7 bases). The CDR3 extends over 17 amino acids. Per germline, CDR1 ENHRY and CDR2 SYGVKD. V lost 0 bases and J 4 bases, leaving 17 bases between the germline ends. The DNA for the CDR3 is TGTGCCATCAGTGAGTCCATGGGGGGACAGCATTCAGATACGCAGTATTTT. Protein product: CAISESMGGQHSDTQYF.

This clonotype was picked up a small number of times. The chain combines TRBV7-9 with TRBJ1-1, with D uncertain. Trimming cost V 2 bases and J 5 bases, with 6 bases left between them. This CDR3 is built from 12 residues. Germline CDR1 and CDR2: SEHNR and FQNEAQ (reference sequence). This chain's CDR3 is CASSLSPTEAFF. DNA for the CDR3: TGTGCCAGCAGCTTATCCCCGACTGAAGCTTTCTTT.

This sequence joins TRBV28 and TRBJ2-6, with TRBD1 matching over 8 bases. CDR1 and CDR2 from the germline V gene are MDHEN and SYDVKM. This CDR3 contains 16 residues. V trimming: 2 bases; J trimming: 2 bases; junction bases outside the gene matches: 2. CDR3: CASSLGQGAGANVLTF. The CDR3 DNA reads TGTGCCAGCAGTTTAGGACAGGGCGCTGGGGCCAACGTCCTGACTTTC.

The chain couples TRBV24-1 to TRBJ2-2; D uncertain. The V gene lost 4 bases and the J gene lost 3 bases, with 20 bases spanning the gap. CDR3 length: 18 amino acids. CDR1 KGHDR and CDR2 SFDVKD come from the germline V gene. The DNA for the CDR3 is TGTGCCACCAGTGAGGTCGCGCTCCCCCGCTCCGACACCGGGGAGCTGTTTTTT. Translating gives CATSEVALPRSDTGELFF.

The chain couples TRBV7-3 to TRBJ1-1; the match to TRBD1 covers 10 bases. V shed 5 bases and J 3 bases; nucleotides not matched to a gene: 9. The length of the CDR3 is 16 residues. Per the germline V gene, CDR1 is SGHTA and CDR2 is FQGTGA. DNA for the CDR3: TGTGCCAGCAGCCCGACAGGGGGCCGGGGAGACACTGAAGCTTTCTTT. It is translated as CASSPTGGRGDTEAFF.

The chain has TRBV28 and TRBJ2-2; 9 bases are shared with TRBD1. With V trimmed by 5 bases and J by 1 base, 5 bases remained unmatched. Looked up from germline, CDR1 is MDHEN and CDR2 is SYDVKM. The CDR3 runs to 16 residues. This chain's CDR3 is CASSLTGGWNTGELFF. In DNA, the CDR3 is TGTGCCAGCAGTCTCACAGGGGGCTGGAACACCGGGGAGCTGTTTTTT. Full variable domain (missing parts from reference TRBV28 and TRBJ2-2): DVKVTQSSRYLVKRTGEKVFLECVQDMDHENMFWYRQDPGLGLRLIYFSYDVKMKEKGDIPEGYSVSREKKERFSLILESASTNQTSMYLCASSLTGGWNTGELFFGEGSRLTVL.